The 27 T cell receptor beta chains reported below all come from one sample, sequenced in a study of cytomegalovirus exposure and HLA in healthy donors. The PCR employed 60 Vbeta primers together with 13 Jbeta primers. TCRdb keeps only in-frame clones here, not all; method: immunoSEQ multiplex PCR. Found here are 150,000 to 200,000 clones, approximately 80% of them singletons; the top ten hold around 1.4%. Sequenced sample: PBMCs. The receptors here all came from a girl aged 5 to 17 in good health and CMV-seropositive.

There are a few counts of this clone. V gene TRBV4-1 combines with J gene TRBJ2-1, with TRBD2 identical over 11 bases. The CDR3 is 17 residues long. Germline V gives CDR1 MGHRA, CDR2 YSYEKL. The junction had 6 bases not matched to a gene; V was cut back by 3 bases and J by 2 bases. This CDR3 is CASSQATSGSPYNEQFF. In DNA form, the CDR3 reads TGCGCCAGCAGCCAGGCCACTAGCGGGAGTCCCTACAATGAGCAGTTCTTC.

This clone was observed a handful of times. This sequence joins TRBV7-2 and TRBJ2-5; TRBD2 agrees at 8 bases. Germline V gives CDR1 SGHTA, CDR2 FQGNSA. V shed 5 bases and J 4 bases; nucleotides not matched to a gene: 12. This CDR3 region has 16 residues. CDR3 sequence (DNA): TGTGCCAGCAGCCTATCCCGGGGGGGCTGGGGAGAGACCCAGTACTTC. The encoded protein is CASSLSRGGWGETQYF.

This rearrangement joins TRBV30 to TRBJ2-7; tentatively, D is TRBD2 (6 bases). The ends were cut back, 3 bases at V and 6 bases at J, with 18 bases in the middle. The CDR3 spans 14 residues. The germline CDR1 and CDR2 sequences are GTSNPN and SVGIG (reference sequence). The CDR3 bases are TGTGCCTGGAGCGTCGGCGGGACTTCTCTCGAGCAGTACTTC. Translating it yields CAWSVGGTSLEQYF.

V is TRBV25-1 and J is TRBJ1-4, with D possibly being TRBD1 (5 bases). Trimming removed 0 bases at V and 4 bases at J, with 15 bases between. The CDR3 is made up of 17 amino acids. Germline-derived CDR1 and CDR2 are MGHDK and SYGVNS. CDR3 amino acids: CASSEYVEGRGNEKLFF. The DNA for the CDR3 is TGTGCCAGCAGTGAATACGTGGAGGGACGGGGTAATGAAAAACTGTTTTTT.

The CDR3 loop is CASKGTGTSVNEQFF. The DNA of the CDR3 is TGTGCCAGCAAGGGAACCGGGACTAGTGTCAATGAGCAGTTCTTC. The rearrangement uses TRBV5-4 and TRBJ2-1; 8 bases agree with TRBD2. Germline V gives CDR1 SGHNT, CDR2 YYREEE (reference sequence). There are 15 residues in the CDR3. Trimming at V came to 6 bases and at J to 6 bases, leaving 11 bases not matched to a gene. The whole variable domain, remainder taken from reference TRBV5-4 and TRBJ2-1, is ETGVTQSPTHLIKTRGQQVTLRCSSQSGHNTVSWYQQALGQGPQFIFQYYREEENGRGNFPPRFSGLQFPNYSSELNVNALELDDSALYLCASKGTGTSVNEQFFGPGTRLTVL.

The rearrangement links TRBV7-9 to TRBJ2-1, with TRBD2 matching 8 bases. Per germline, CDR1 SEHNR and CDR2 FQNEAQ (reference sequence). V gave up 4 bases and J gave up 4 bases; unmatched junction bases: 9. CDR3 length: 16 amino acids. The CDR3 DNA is TGTGCCAGCAGCTCCGGACTAGCCCGAGGATACAATGAGCAGTTCTTC. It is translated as CASSSGLARGYNEQFF.

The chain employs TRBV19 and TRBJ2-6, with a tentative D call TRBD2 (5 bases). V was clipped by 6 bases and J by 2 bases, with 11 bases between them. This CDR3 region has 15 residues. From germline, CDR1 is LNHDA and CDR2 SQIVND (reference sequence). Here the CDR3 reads CASSLWRAGANVLTF. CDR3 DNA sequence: TGTGCCAGTAGCCTGTGGCGGGCTGGGGCCAACGTCCTGACTTTC.

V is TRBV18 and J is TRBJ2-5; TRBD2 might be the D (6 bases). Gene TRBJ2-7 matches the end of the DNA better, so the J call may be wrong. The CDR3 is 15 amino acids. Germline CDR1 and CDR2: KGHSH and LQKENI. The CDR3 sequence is CASSPEGLSVHEQYF. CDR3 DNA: TGTGCCAGCTCACCAGAGGGACTCTCGGTCCACGAGCAGTACTTC.

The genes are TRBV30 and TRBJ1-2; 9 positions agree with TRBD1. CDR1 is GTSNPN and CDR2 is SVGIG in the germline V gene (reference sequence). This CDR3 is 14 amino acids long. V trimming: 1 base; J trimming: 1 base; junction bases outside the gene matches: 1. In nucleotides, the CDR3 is TGTGCCTGGAGTGCGGGACAGGGTAACTATGGCTACACCTTC. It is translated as CAWSAGQGNYGYTF.

CDR3 coding DNA: TGTGCCAGTAGTAATCAGGGGACGGGTCAGCCCCAGCATTTT. Its translation is CASSNQGTGQPQHF. J is TRBJ1-5 and V is TRBV19; TRBD1 is a possible D gene (6 bases). The CDR3 length is 14 residues. Germline CDR1 reads LNHDA; CDR2 reads SQIVND (reference sequence). V lost 4 bases and J lost 6, with 13 bases in between.

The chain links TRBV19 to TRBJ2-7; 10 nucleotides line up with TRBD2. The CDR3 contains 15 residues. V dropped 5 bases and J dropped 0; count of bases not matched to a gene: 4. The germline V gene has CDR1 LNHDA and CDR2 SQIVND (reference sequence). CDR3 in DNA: TGTGCCAGTAGTTGGACTAGCGGCCCCTCCTACGAGCAGTACTTC. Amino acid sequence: CASSWTSGPSYEQYF.

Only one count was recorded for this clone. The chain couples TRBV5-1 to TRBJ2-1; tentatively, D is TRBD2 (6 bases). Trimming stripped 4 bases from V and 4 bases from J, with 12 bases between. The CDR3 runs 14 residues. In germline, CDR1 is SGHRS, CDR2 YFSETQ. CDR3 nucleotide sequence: TGCGCCAGCAGCGTTTTAGCGGAGTACAATGAGCAGTTCTTC. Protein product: CASSVLAEYNEQFF.

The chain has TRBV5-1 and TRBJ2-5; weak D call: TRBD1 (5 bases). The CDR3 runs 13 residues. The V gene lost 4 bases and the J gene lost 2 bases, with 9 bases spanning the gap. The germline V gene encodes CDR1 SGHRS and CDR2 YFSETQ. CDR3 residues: CASSADTQETQYF. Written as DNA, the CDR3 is TGCGCCAGCAGCGCGGACACACAAGAGACCCAGTACTTC.

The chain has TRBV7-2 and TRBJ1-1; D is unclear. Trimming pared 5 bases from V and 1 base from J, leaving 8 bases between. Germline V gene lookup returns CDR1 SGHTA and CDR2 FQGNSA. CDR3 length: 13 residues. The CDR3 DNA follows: TGTGCCAGCAGCAGACGGGGGAACACTGAAGCTTTCTTT. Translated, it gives CASSRRGNTEAFF.

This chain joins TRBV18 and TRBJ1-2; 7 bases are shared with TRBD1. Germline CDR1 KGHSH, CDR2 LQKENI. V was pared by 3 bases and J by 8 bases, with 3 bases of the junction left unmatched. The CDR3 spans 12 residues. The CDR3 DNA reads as TGTGCCAGCTCACCCACAGGGGACGGCTACACCTTC. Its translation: CASSPTGDGYTF.

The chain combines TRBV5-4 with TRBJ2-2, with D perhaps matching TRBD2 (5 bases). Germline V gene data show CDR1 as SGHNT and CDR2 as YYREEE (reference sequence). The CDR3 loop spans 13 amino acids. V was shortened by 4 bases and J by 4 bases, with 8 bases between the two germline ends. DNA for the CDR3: TGTGCCAGCAGCGTTAGCGCCACCGGGGAGCTGTTTTTT. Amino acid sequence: CASSVSATGELFF. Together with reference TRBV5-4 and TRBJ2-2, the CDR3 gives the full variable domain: ETGVTQSPTHLIKTRGQQVTLRCSSQSGHNTVSWYQQALGQGPQFIFQYYREEENGRGNFPPRFSGLQFPNYSSELNVNALELDDSALYLCASSVSATGELFFGEGSRLTVL.

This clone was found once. The CDR3 coding sequence is TGCGCCAGCAGCCCAGCGGGAGACGACGAGCAGTACTTC. Amino acid sequence: CASSPAGDDEQYF. V is TRBV5-1 and J is TRBJ2-7; TRBD2 aligns across 8 bases. J gave up 5 bases and V 4 bases, and 5 bases lay outside the gene matches. Per germline, CDR1 SGHRS and CDR2 YFSETQ. CDR3 length: 13 residues.

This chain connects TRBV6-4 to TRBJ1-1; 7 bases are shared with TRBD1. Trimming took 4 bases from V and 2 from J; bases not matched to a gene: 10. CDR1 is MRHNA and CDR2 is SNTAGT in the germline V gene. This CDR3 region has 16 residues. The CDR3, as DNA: TGTGCCAGCAGTGCCGACAGGGCGGTCATCAACACTGAAGCTTTCTTT. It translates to CASSADRAVINTEAFF.

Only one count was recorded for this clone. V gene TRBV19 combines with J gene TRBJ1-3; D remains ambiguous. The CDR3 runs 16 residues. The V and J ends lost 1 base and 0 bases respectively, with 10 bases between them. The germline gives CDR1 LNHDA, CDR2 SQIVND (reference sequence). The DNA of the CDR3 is TGTGCCAGTAGTATAGGCTCAGTTGGCTCTGGAAACACCATATATTTT. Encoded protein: CASSIGSVGSGNTIYF.

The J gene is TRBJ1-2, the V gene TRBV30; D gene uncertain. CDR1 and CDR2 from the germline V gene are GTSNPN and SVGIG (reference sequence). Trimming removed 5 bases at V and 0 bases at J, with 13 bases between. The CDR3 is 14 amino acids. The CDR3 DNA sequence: TGTGCCTGGGTACCCACTCGGGCTAACTATGGCTACACCTTC. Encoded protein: CAWVPTRANYGYTF.

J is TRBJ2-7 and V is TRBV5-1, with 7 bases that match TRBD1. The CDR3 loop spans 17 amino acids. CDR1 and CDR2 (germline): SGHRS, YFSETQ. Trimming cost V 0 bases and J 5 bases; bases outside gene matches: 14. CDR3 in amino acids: CASSLERGGDRSNEQYF. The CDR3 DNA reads TGCGCCAGCAGCTTGGAAAGAGGGGGCGACAGGTCCAACGAGCAGTACTTC.

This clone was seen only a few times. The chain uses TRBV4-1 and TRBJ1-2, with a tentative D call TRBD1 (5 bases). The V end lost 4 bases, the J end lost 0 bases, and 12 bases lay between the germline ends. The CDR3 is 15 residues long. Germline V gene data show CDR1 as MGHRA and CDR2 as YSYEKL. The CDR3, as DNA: TGCGCCAGCAGCCGTCCGGGGGAGGCTAACTATGGCTACACCTTC. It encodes CASSRPGEANYGYTF.

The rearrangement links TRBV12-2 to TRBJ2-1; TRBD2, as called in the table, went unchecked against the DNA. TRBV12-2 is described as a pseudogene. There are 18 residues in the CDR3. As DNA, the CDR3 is TGTGCAAGTCGCCGTTGGGTTCGGACTAGCGGTGGGTACAATGAGCAGTTCTTC. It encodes CASRRWVRTSGGYNEQFF.

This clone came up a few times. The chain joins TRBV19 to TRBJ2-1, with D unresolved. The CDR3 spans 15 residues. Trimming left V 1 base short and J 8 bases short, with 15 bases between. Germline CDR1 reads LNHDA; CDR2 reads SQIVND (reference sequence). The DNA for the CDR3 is TGTGCCAGTAGTATAGTAAGTAGCCTGGTCCATGAGCAGTTCTTC. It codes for CASSIVSSLVHEQFF.

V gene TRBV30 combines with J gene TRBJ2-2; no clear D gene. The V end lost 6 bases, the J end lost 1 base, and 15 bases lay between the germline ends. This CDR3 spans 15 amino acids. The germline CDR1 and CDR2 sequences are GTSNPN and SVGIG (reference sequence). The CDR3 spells CACPPAELNTGELFF. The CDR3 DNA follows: TGTGCCTGTCCCCCTGCGGAGTTGAACACCGGGGAGCTGTTTTTT. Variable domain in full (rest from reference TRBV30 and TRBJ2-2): SQTIHQWPATLVQPVGSPLSLECTVEGTSNPNLYWYRQAAGRGLQLLFYSVGIGQISSEVPQNLSASRPQDRQFILSSKKLLLSDSGFYLCACPPAELNTGELFFGEGSRLTVL.

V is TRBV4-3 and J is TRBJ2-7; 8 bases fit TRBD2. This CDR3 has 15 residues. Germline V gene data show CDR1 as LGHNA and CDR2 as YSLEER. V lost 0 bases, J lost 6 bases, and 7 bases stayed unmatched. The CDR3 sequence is CASSQDSGLAGEQYF. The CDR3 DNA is TGCGCCAGCAGCCAAGATAGCGGACTAGCAGGCGAGCAGTACTTC.

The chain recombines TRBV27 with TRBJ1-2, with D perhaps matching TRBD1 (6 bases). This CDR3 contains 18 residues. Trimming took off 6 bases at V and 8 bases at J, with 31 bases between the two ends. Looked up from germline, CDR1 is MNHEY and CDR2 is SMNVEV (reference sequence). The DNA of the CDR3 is TGTGCCAGCAGACCTGCAGGGGTGAGGATATCGACTGTCAGGGGCTACACCTTC. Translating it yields CASRPAGVRISTVRGYTF.